Listed below are T cell receptor beta chains from one sample, sequenced in a study of shared clonotypes between healthy human individuals. Libraries were prepared by immunoSEQ multiplex PCR; TCRdb keeps only in-frame clonotypes and omits some of them. This sample yields some 2,000,000 clones, of which 95% are seen a single time; more than 0.1% belongs to the top ten. Material for sequencing was naive CD4+ T cells sorted from blood. Source of these receptors: a man between 18 and 35 years old in good health. The CDR3 runs from the conserved cysteine through the conserved F or W. D genes are given only for firm matches. The size field is filled for only some rows; it gives once, few, many or a size class.

d_call	v_call	j_call	clone_size	cdr3_aa	cdr3_nt
TRBD1	TRBV7-8	TRBJ2-5	NA	CASSSRDRTETQYF	TGTGCCAGCAGCTCCCGGGACAGAACTGAGACCCAGTACTTC
TRBD1	TRBV30	TRBJ2-2	once	CAWSVQPGQGITGELFF	TGTGCCTGGAGTGTACAGCCGGGACAGGGAATCACCGGGGAGCTGTTTTTT
TRBD2	TRBV4-3	TRBJ2-1	NA	CASSQVPSGSVSYNEQFF	TGCGCCAGCAGCCAAGTCCCTAGCGGGAGCGTATCCTACAATGAGCAGTTCTTC
NA	TRBV6-1	TRBJ1-3	NA	CASSEMAGRAWGNTIYF	TGTGCCAGCAGTGAAATGGCAGGACGGGCGTGGGGAAACACCATATATTTT
TRBD1	TRBV19	TRBJ2-7	NA	CASSNTGTVIYEQYF	TGTGCCAGTAGTAACACCGGGACAGTGATCTACGAGCAGTACTTC
NA	TRBV18	TRBJ2-7	NA	CASSPGQYPSYEQYF	TGTGCCAGCTCACCAGGACAGTACCCCTCCTACGAGCAGTACTTC
NA	TRBV18	TRBJ2-7	NA	CASSPPPSREQYF	TGTGCCAGCTCACCACCCCCATCTCGGGAGCAGTACTTC
TRBD1	TRBV2	TRBJ1-4	NA	CASGGQRASEKLFF	TGTGCCAGCGGGGGACAGAGGGCGAGTGAAAAACTGTTTTTT
TRBD1	TRBV7-9	TRBJ2-5	NA	CASSLGGTGQETQYF	TGTGCCAGCAGCTTAGGGGGGACAGGACAAGAGACCCAGTACTTC
TRBD2	TRBV5-4	TRBJ2-5	NA	CASSLEGLAVSQETQYF	TGTGCCAGCAGCTTGGAAGGACTAGCCGTCTCCCAAGAGACCCAGTACTTC
TRBD1	TRBV5-1	TRBJ2-3	few	CASSLQGGTDTQYF	TGCGCCAGCAGCTTGCAGGGGGGCACAGATACGCAGTATTTT
TRBD1	TRBV6-5	TRBJ1-4	NA	CASSGDSATNEKLFF	TGTGCCAGCAGTGGGGACAGTGCAACTAATGAAAAACTGTTTTTT
TRBD1	TRBV19	TRBJ1-4	NA	CASSTTGGSNEKLFF	TGTGCCAGTAGTACCACAGGGGGCAGCAATGAAAAACTGTTTTTT
NA	TRBV5-1	TRBJ1-2	NA	CASSLGQSNYGYTF	TGCGCCAGCAGCTTGGGACAGAGTAACTATGGCTACACCTTC
TRBD2	TRBV9	TRBJ2-3	few	CASSAGLAGFIDTQYF	TGTGCCAGCAGCGCCGGACTAGCGGGATTTATAGATACGCAGTATTTT
NA	TRBV10-3	TRBJ1-1	once	CAIRTRETQTTEAFF	TGTGCCATCAGAACCCGGGAAACCCAGACCACTGAAGCTTTCTTT
NA	TRBV18	TRBJ1-2	NA	CASCPDLLSGYTF	TGTGCCAGTTGCCCGGACCTCCTAAGTGGCTACACCTTC
TRBD1	TRBV7-9	TRBJ2-5	NA	CASSLDRGNGETQYF	TGTGCCAGCAGCTTAGACAGGGGTAACGGAGAGACCCAGTACTTC
NA	TRBV4-1	TRBJ1-5	NA	CASSLQSNQPQHF	TGCGCCAGCAGCCTACAGAGCAATCAGCCCCAGCATTTT
NA	TRBV2	TRBJ2-3	NA	CASSPGVTTDTQYF	TGTGCCAGCAGTCCGGGAGTCACCACAGATACGCAGTATTTT
NA	TRBV18	TRBJ2-2	NA	CASSPPGGQDTGELFF	TGTGCCAGCTCACCCCCCGGGGGCCAGGACACCGGGGAGCTGTTTTTT
TRBD1	TRBV4-1	TRBJ2-5	NA	CASSQEPGQGQETQYF	TGCGCCAGCAGCCAAGAGCCGGGACAGGGCCAAGAGACCCAGTACTTC
NA	TRBV7-6	TRBJ2-5	NA	CASASEETQYF	TGTGCCAGCGCCAGCGAGGAGACCCAGTACTTC
NA	TRBV10-3	TRBJ2-1	NA	CAITGTELGDEQFF	TGTGCCATCACCGGGACGGAGTTAGGCGATGAGCAGTTCTTC
NA	TRBV2	TRBJ1-1	NA	CASSPTTGTANTEAFF	TGTGCCAGCAGTCCAACCACGGGTACAGCGAACACTGAAGCTTTCTTT
TRBD2	TRBV7-9	TRBJ2-1	NA	CARGYSGRKDEQFF	TGTGCCAGAGGCTATAGCGGGAGGAAGGATGAGCAGTTCTTC
TRBD1	TRBV27	TRBJ1-5	NA	CASSSLTGGQPQHF	TGTGCCAGCAGTTCACTGACAGGGGGTCAGCCCCAGCATTTT
NA	TRBV5-4	TRBJ2-4	NA	CASSLSVGTPLMGTKNIQYF	TGTGCCAGCAGCTTGAGCGTAGGGACCCCGTTGATGGGGACCAAAAACATTCAGTACTTC
NA	TRBV5-4	TRBJ2-5	NA	CATKKIQGFQETQYF	TGTGCCACCAAGAAAATACAGGGTTTCCAAGAGACCCAGTACTTC
NA	TRBV10-3	TRBJ2-3	NA	CAISTTGAGSDTQYF	TGTGCCATCAGTACCACTGGGGCAGGGTCAGATACGCAGTATTTT
NA	TRBV5-1	TRBJ1-3	NA	CASSLSGSGNTIYF	TGCGCCAGCAGCTTGTCGGGATCTGGAAACACCATATATTTT